This T cell receptor (beta chain) was documented in a study of shared clonotypes between healthy human individuals. General study findings and limits: Apart from blood, nothing was sampled; tissue repertoires likely differ.

Selected positively for CCR7 and CD45RO-negative, naive CD8 cells excluded terminally differentiated effector memory CD45RA+ cells. In regard to this clone: Its antigen remains unidentified.

TCRdb's table, derived via immunoSEQ multiplex PCR, lists solely in-frame clones and lacks some. The top ten hold more than 0.95% of the sample, which has some 2 million clones, around 96% seen once. This CDR3 contains 13 residues. Germline V gene lookup returns CDR1 MNHNS and CDR2 SASEGT. V was trimmed by 6 bases and J by 1 base, leaving 8 bases between them. The source of this sequence is a man aged 18-30 years in good health. J is TRBJ2-3 and V is TRBV6-1, with unresolved D. Sequenced: naive CD8+ T cells sorted from blood. Here the CDR3 reads CASRAVGTDTQYF. The CDR3 nucleotides are TGTGCCAGCAGGGCCGTGGGCACAGATACGCAGTATTTT.